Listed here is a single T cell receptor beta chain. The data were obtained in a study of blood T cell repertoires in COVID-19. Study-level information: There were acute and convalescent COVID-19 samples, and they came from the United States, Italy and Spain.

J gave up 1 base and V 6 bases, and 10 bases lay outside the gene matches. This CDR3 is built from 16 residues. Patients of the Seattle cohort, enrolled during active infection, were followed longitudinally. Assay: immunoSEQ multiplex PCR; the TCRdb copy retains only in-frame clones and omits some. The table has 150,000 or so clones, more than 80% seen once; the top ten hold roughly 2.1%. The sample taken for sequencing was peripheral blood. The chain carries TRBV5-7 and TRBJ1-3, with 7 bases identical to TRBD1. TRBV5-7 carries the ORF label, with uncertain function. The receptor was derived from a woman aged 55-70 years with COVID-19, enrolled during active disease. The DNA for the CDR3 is TGTGCCAGCACCTGGACGACAGGGAAGTCTGGAAACACCATATATTTT. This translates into CASTWTTGKSGNTIYF.